This T cell receptor (beta chain) originates from a study of blood T cells in healthy people across ages (dated by TCRdb to 2015 to 2017). About the investigation overall: In model experiments, template switching captured about one uniquely barcoded TCR beta cDNA molecule for every two T cells. The donors were divided into four age groups: young (average around 15 years), middle-aged (over 35), aged (approximately 62) and long-lived (around 80). Two additional independent replicas of 1 million unique cDNA reads from the same blood draw were analyzed for two donors (one aged 18 to 29 and one aged 80 or older). The study measured age-related changes in TCR beta repertoire diversity using deep sequencing normalized with unique cDNA molecular identifiers. Donors of different ages were randomly distributed across sequencing lanes to avoid experimental bias. Paper-wide results and their limitations: Observed TCR beta diversity per million T cells fell roughly linearly with age, and a significant reduction was already apparent by age roughly 40. Because profiling used bulk unsorted PBMCs, naive and antigen-experienced compartments could not be compared conclusively. Total diversity estimates from one million sequenced T cells were considered lower bounds and underestimates. Compared with the aged group, the long-lived group had more naive CD4+ T cells, fewer expanded clones and increased TCR diversity, a pattern suggesting age selection. A strong correlation was found between observed TCR beta diversity and the percentage of naive T cells measured by flow cytometry. The CMV infection status of donors was not known, potentially confounding age-related changes in expanded clonotypes.

Counted from cysteine to phenylalanine, this CDR3 has 14 amino acids. The read is trimmed to its CDR3 DNA, 42 bases read in frame from base 1. CDR1 LGHNT and CDR2 FRNRAP are derived from the germline V gene. Deletion took 7 bases off V and 0 bases off J, with a span of 12 bases between the germline ends. There are a few counts of this clonotype. Its antigen remains undetermined. There are no base qualities to consult, and no much larger clone falls within one base. The donors were some 36 Caucasian individuals from Russia, aged roughly 6 to 100 years, who were systemically healthy. Approximately 11 milliliters of peripheral blood were drawn from each donor into EDTA-treated Vacutainer tubes. Ficoll-Paque density-gradient centrifugation was used to isolate PBMCs, with at least 6.5 million obtained per sample. Total RNA, at least 6 micrograms per sample, was extracted from PBMCs with Trizol reagent. For every donor, flow cytometry on a PBMC aliquot measured the percentage of naive CD45RAhigh/CD27high T cells.

Receptor amplification or capture employed 5' RACE. Sequencing used an Illumina HiSeq 2500. The second PCR ran for about 6 to 11 cycles and used a J-beta primer mix along with a sample-barcoded 5' primer. Each TCR beta cDNA molecule received a unique molecular identifier from a template-switch 5' adaptor carrying 12 random nucleotides. Each sample yielded at least 2.5 million CDR3-containing paired-end reads. The Mint cDNA synthesis kit, primed by a TRBC-specific oligonucleotide, was used to synthesize first-strand cDNA from all RNA. Following uracil-DNA glycosylase treatment, all cDNA underwent a first 18-cycle PCR with the universal primers M1SS and BC2_uni_R. The source study handled its data this way. Normalization of each sample was performed by random selection of 1 million high-quality reads, each carrying a distinct molecular identifier. Instead of being binned into consensus sequences, reads that shared molecular identifiers were thrown out. MiTCR, with a Q25 quality threshold and the strictest error-elimination algorithm, was used for CDR3 identification, clonotype clustering and error correction. A nonparametric unseen species model using Euler transformation provided a lower-bound estimate of total TCR beta diversity. In TCRdb, the public reads were trimmed at Q25 with fastp and aligned with MiXCR, with productive beta chains retained. All rows with the same CDR3 protein become a single entry with the most common DNA and genes. The V and J calls here are based on TCRdb, not the publication. A total of roughly 680,000 distinct CDR3 sequences appear in this sample, about 51% of them only once. Together, the top ten hold approximately 13% of the sample.

The sequence came from a woman at least 80 years old in good health. The sequenced material came from blood. The sequence links TRBV12-5 to TRBJ1-1; the D gene is unclear. The nucleotide sequence is TGTGCTAGTGCCCCCCGGGGATTGAACACTGAAGCTTTCTTT. It translates to CASAPRGLNTEAFF. With all but the CDR3 taken from the reference TRBV12-5 and TRBJ1-1 genes, the full variable domain is: DARVTQTPRHKVTEMGQEVTMRCQPILGHNTVFWYRQTMMQGLELLAYFRNRAPLDDSGMPKDRFSAEMPDATLATLKIQPSEPRDSAVYFCASAPRGLNTEAFFGQGTRLTVV.